The rows below give T cell receptor beta chains drawn from one sample of a study of T cells in Graves' hyperthyroidism and ophthalmopathy. MiXCR, applied by TCRdb to the multiplex PCR reads, yields one record per CDR3 protein. The sample has roughly 500,000 distinct CDR3 sequences, over 35% seen once. The sequenced sample consisted of peripheral blood or thyroid tissue (not recorded which). All receptors derive from an adult woman with Graves' disease, either hyperthyroidism or ophthalmopathy (not recorded which). CDR3s include the opening cysteine and the closing phenylalanine or tryptophan. Each record gives: D gene, clone size, V gene, CDR3 protein. A D gene is named only where the DNA matches it firmly. Clone size, where shown, is once, few, many, or a class for clones that have expanded.

d_call: TRBD1; clone_size: NA; v_call: TRBV7-9; cdr3_aa: CASSKGTVPEAFF
d_call: NA; clone_size: NA; v_call: TRBV7-1; cdr3_aa: CASSSGRTVGDTEAFF
d_call: TRBD1; clone_size: few; v_call: TRBV2; cdr3_aa: CASSVVTGDSPLHF
d_call: TRBD1; clone_size: few; v_call: TRBV28; cdr3_aa: CASSLRGTGGFYEQYF
d_call: NA; clone_size: many; v_call: TRBV14; cdr3_aa: CASSQDLGTKETQYF
d_call: NA; clone_size: many; v_call: TRBV6-5; cdr3_aa: CASSYLQGDLFF
d_call: NA; clone_size: once; v_call: TRBV25-1; cdr3_aa: CASREGTRTQYF
d_call: NA; clone_size: many; v_call: TRBV5-6; cdr3_aa: CASSLGTASGANVLTF
d_call: TRBD1; clone_size: NA; v_call: TRBV9; cdr3_aa: CASSAGRDRGLEQYF
d_call: NA; clone_size: few; v_call: TRBV10-3; cdr3_aa: CATQTELAGEQYF
d_call: TRBD2; clone_size: many; v_call: TRBV2; cdr3_aa: CASSGQRGGETQYF
d_call: NA; clone_size: many; v_call: TRBV10-3; cdr3_aa: CAISKDGLGYGYTF
d_call: NA; clone_size: NA; v_call: TRBV13; cdr3_aa: CASSSRAETNTGELFF
d_call: TRBD1; clone_size: NA; v_call: TRBV25-1; cdr3_aa: CASSEYKGADRGVGEAFF
d_call: TRBD1; clone_size: NA; v_call: TRBV11-2; cdr3_aa: CASSLRTGGVEKLFF
d_call: TRBD1; clone_size: NA; v_call: TRBV20-1; cdr3_aa: CSASSPNRGKETQYF
d_call: TRBD1; clone_size: NA; v_call: TRBV7-9; cdr3_aa: CASSSPGQRFNQPQHF
d_call: NA; clone_size: NA; v_call: TRBV7-8; cdr3_aa: CASRYFHLREQYF
d_call: TRBD2; clone_size: many; v_call: TRBV14; cdr3_aa: CASSQVGGYTGELFF
d_call: NA; clone_size: NA; v_call: TRBV25-1; cdr3_aa: CAISQSYNSPLHF
d_call: NA; clone_size: NA; v_call: TRBV29-1; cdr3_aa: CSFTRGVHYGYTF
d_call: TRBD2; clone_size: few; v_call: TRBV28; cdr3_aa: CASRWTSGVYEQYF
d_call: NA; clone_size: NA; v_call: TRBV30; cdr3_aa: CAWSVRWDGYTF
d_call: TRBD2; clone_size: NA; v_call: TRBV7-2; cdr3_aa: CASSLEIAGVYEQYF
d_call: NA; clone_size: NA; v_call: TRBV18; cdr3_aa: CASSMSPDTVAFF
d_call: TRBD2; clone_size: many; v_call: TRBV10-3; cdr3_aa: CAIRNLAGGPHEQYF
d_call: NA; clone_size: NA; v_call: TRBV19; cdr3_aa: CASSSLFGSGELFF
d_call: TRBD1; clone_size: NA; v_call: TRBV3-1; cdr3_aa: CASSQWRDRGSEAFF